The 6 T cell receptor beta chains presented below share a single source sample, sequenced in a study of regulatory T cells in long-lasting Graves disease. Time point defined: persistent/refractory GD, antithyroid drugs over 5 years with positive TRAb. From PBMCs, RNA was extracted and then used to make the TCR library. Building of the TCR beta libraries involved iRepertoire HTBI primers and Arm-PCR of CDR3 regions. TCRdb re-analysed the multiplex PCR reads in MiXCR, keeping a single row per CDR3 protein. This table has about 470,000 distinct CDR3 sequences, 20% to 25% appearing once. The sequenced sample was peripheral blood mononuclear cells (PBMCs), obtained when the disease was refractory, from a patient treated with antithyroid drugs. The receptor source for this set is a female donor with Graves disease.

This clonotype was seen more than once but under ten times. V is TRBV24-1 and J is TRBJ2-5, with TRBD1 as a possible D gene (6 bases). Germline CDR1 reads KGHDR; CDR2 reads SFDVKD. Trimming took 5 bases from V and 2 from J, leaving 14 bases between them. The CDR3 is 15 residues long. The CDR3 DNA reads as TGTGCCACCAGTGTCTCCAGGGGATTTCAAGAGACCCAGTACTTC. Amino acid sequence: CATSVSRGFQETQYF.

This clonotype was counted a few times. The gene calls are TRBV30 and TRBJ1-2, with D perhaps matching TRBD1 (5 bases). Germline V gives CDR1 GTSNPN, CDR2 SVGIG (reference sequence). Trimming pared 0 bases from V and 3 bases from J, leaving 17 bases between. The CDR3 extends over 16 amino acids. This chain's CDR3 is CAWSVPVAARDYGYTF. The CDR3 DNA follows: TGTGCCTGGAGTGTACCCGTGGCAGCCAGGGACTATGGCTACACCTTC.

This clonotype was counted a few times. V and J are TRBV7-2 and TRBJ1-1; D is undetermined. The CDR3 loop spans 16 amino acids. Germline V lookup: CDR1 SGHTA, CDR2 FQGNSA. The germline V and J ends were trimmed by 2 bases and 0 bases, with 13 bases remaining between them. CDR3 loop: CASSLMQADMNTEAFF. CDR3 sequence (DNA): TGTGCCAGCAGCTTAATGCAGGCGGATATGAACACTGAAGCTTTCTTT.

This clonotype was detected many times. This chain joins TRBV6-5 and TRBJ2-7; no clear D gene. The V and J ends lost 2 bases and 3 bases respectively, with 8 bases between them. Germline CDR1 reads MNHEY; CDR2 reads SVGAGI. This CDR3 contains 13 residues. The CDR3 protein is CASSYPEIYEQYF. The CDR3 DNA reads as TGTGCCAGCAGTTACCCAGAAATCTACGAGCAGTACTTC.

At least ten counts were recorded for this clonotype. The chain links TRBV12-3 or TRBV12-4 to TRBJ1-1; D is unclear. The CDR3 is made up of 11 amino acids. The V end was cut by 9 bases, the J end by 0 bases, with 5 bases between. CDR3 sequence reads: CASLLNTEAFF. The CDR3 DNA follows: TGTGCCAGTCTTCTGAACACTGAAGCTTTCTTT.

This clonotype was observed many times. The genes are TRBV28 and TRBJ2-7, with no clear D. This CDR3 contains 14 residues. The ends were cut back, 3 bases at V and 5 bases at J, with 14 bases in the middle. In germline, CDR1 is MDHEN, CDR2 SYDVKM. The DNA for the CDR3 is TGTGCCAGCAGTTTTTTTCAAACGATCCACGAGCAGTACTTC. Amino acids: CASSFFQTIHEQYF.